This T cell receptor (beta chain) was found in a study of blood T cell repertoires in COVID-19. Study details: The United States, Italy and Spain supplied acute and convalescent COVID-19 samples.

Per the germline V gene, CDR1 is LGHDT and CDR2 is YNNKEL (reference sequence). The CDR3 covers 15 residues. V shed 0 bases and J shed 2 bases, with 8 bases lying between them. Libraries were prepared by immunoSEQ multiplex PCR; TCRdb keeps only in-frame clonotypes and omits some of them. The data contain over 50,000 clones, 70% to 90% of them seen just once; the ten biggest clones take up about 6.8%. The chain has TRBV3-1 (or the pseudogene TRBV3-2) and TRBJ1-3; weak D call: TRBD1 (6 bases). The TCR sequence derives from a man in his sixties with acute or convalescent COVID-19. What was sequenced was peripheral blood. Here the CDR3 DNA reads TGTGCCAGCAGCCAAGATTCAGGGGCTGGAAACACCATATATTTT. Translated: CASSQDSGAGNTIYF.